This is a list of T cell receptor beta chains from one sample in a study of blood T cells in healthy people across ages. TCRdb reprocessed the 5' RACE reads with MiXCR, giving one entry per CDR3 protein. The table shows hundreds of thousands of distinct CDR3 sequences, with 62% occurring only once. Sequenced material: blood. The receptor set was obtained from a young man in good health. CDR3s include the opening cysteine and the closing phenylalanine or tryptophan. The order of the fields is CDR3 DNA, CDR3 protein, D gene, V gene, J gene, clone size, CDR3 length. A D gene is named only where the DNA matches it firmly. Clone sizes are given selectively: once, few, many, or a class where the clone is expanded.

TGCGCCAGCAGCCTGGAAGACTACTACGAGCAGTACTTC	CASSLEDYYEQYF	.	TRBV4-1	TRBJ2-7	.	13
TGTGCCAGTAGCGTAGGTTCTAGCGGATCCTACGAGCAGTACTTC	CASSVGSSGSYEQYF	TRBD2	TRBV9	TRBJ2-7	.	15
TGTGCCAGCAGTTTTATGGGGTCGGGCACTGAAGCTTTCTTT	CASSFMGSGTEAFF	.	TRBV6-5	TRBJ1-1	.	14
TGTGCCAGCAGCTACCTGGGGGTAATCGATGAAAAACTGTTTTTT	CASSYLGVIDEKLFF	.	TRBV5-6	TRBJ1-4	.	15
TGTGCCAGCAGCCATAGCGGGGGGATCACAGATACGCAGTATTTT	CASSHSGGITDTQYF	TRBD2	TRBV9	TRBJ2-3	once	15
TGTGCCAGCAGTTCGGGACAGGGACATATTTGGGGCTACACCTTC	CASSSGQGHIWGYTF	TRBD1	TRBV12-3/TRBV12-4	TRBJ1-2	.	15
TGTGCCAGCAGTTACTCGTCGGGAGGAGTCGAGCAGTACTTC	CASSYSSGGVEQYF	TRBD2	TRBV6-6	TRBJ2-7	.	14
TGTGCCAGCAGCCAAGATCCGTCAGGGCGGGGGGGCAGGGTTGAGCAGTTCTTC	CASSQDPSGRGGRVEQFF	TRBD2	TRBV4-2	TRBJ2-1	.	18
TGCAGTGCTAGGAGCGGGTACTCCTACAATGAGCAGTTCTTC	CSARSGYSYNEQFF	.	TRBV20-1	TRBJ2-1	.	14
TGTGCCAGCAGTGTGCGCAGGGGGGGGAATGAGCAGTTCTTC	CASSVRRGGNEQFF	.	TRBV6-4	TRBJ2-1	few	14
TGCAGTGCTAGAGAGGCCGTCCGGGGGAACACTGAAGCTTTCTTT	CSAREAVRGNTEAFF	.	TRBV20-1	TRBJ1-1	.	15
TGCGCCAGCAGAGACAGCCTTACCTACGAGCAGTACTTC	CASRDSLTYEQYF	.	TRBV5-1	TRBJ2-7	few	13
TGTGCCAGCAGTTCGGCAGGGGCAAACTTCGGAACCCTCCACTTT	CASSSAGANFGTLHF	.	TRBV28	TRBJ1-6	.	15
TGTGCCAGCAGTTATCAGGGGAAGGCTGGGGCCAACGTCCTGACTTTC	CASSYQGKAGANVLTF	.	TRBV6-2/TRBV6-3	TRBJ2-6	few	16
TGTGCCAGCAGCGTGGACAGGGACGGGTACAATGAGCAGTTCTTC	CASSVDRDGYNEQFF	TRBD1	TRBV7-2	TRBJ2-1	.	15
TGCGCCAGCAGCTTGGGGGTCACACGGTCAAGCTACACCTTC	CASSLGVTRSSYTF	.	TRBV5-1	TRBJ1-2	.	14
TGTGCCAGCTCAGAACTCCCGATCCGACAGGGCGGGCAGCCCCAGCATTTT	CASSELPIRQGGQPQHF	TRBD1	TRBV6-4	TRBJ1-5	.	17
TGCGCCAGCAGCCTAGATGGGCTTGGCTACACCTTC	CASSLDGLGYTF	.	TRBV4-3	TRBJ1-2	many	12
TGCGCCAGCAGCCAAGATAGTGGGGGACACTACAATGAGCAGTACTTC	CASSQDSGGHYNEQYF	.	TRBV4-3	TRBJ2-5	.	16
TGTGCCAGCAGTTACTCCGGGGGGTCTAGGACTGAAGCTTTCTTT	CASSYSGGSRTEAFF	.	TRBV6-2/TRBV6-3	TRBJ1-1	.	15
TGTGCCAGCAGTTTATATGAGCAGGGACTCTACGAGCAGTACTTC	CASSLYEQGLYEQYF	.	TRBV28	TRBJ2-7	few	15
TGCAGTGCTAGAGATCGGTGGGGTCAGCCCCAGCATTTT	CSARDRWGQPQHF	.	TRBV20-1	TRBJ1-5	.	13
TGTGCCAGCAGCTGTAACAGGGGGCTGGTTGAAAAACTGTTTTTT	CASSCNRGLVEKLFF	TRBD1	TRBV7-6	TRBJ1-4	.	15